Sequencing of this T cell receptor beta chain was carried out in a study of blood T cell repertoires in COVID-19. Study background: Sites in the United States, Italy and Spain provided acute and convalescent COVID-19 samples. PBMCs, B-cell-depleted T cells, or T cells were the source of the cDNA or gDNA that made up the material.

The length of the CDR3 is 14 residues. Trimming took off 4 bases at V and 4 bases at J, with 13 bases between the two ends. Per germline, CDR1 KGHDR and CDR2 SFDVKD. Sequencing used immunoSEQ multiplex PCR; TCRdb keeps in-frame clones, though not all of them. The sample shows fewer than 400,000 clones, roughly 85% of them seen only once. The chain joins TRBV24-1 to TRBJ2-7; maybe TRBD1 (6 bases). The sequence was collected from a woman under 30 with acute or convalescent COVID-19. Sequencing input: peripheral blood. DNA for the CDR3: TGTGCCACCAGTGACCCCGGACAGTCTTACGAGCAGTACTTC. Translating gives CATSDPGQSYEQYF.